Following are 17 T cell receptor beta chains from one sample sequenced in a study of control samples from healthy donors and cancer patients. Method: immunoSEQ multiplex PCR; TCRdb's copy keeps in-frame clones and lacks some. The sample holds roughly 120,000 clones, around 87% seen once. Sample: PBMCs. Receptor source: a woman aged 60-75 years with lung cancer.

V and J are TRBV4-1 and TRBJ2-2; tentatively, D is TRBD2 (6 bases). The V gene lost 0 bases and the J gene lost 0 bases, with 11 bases spanning the gap. The CDR3 runs 17 residues. In germline, CDR1 is MGHRA, CDR2 YSYEKL. As DNA, the CDR3 is TGCGCCAGCAGCCAAGAATGGGGACTTTCGAACACCGGGGAGCTGTTTTTT. It yields the protein CASSQEWGLSNTGELFF.

The rearrangement links TRBV3-1 (or the pseudogene TRBV3-2) to TRBJ2-1; weak D call: TRBD1 (6 bases). V dropped 1 base and J dropped 12 bases, with 16 bases sitting between them. Germline values: CDR1 LGHDT, CDR2 YNNKEL (reference sequence). The CDR3 length is 14 residues. CDR3 amino acids: CASSQVLTGPGQFF. The DNA for the CDR3 is TGTGCCAGCAGCCAAGTTCTAACAGGGCCGGGGCAGTTCTTC.

This clone was seen a few times. The chain has TRBV19 and TRBJ2-7; 7 bases align to TRBD1. Germline V gene data show CDR1 as LNHDA and CDR2 as SQIVND (reference sequence). Trimming cost V 3 bases and J 2 bases; bases outside gene matches: 7. The CDR3 runs 15 residues. The CDR3 region is CASSIGQEWAYEQYF. The CDR3 DNA reads TGTGCCAGTAGTATCGGACAGGAGTGGGCCTACGAGCAGTACTTC.

This chain links TRBV6-2 or TRBV6-3 with TRBJ1-5; 10 bases agree with TRBD1. Germline V gene sequence: CDR1 MNHEY, CDR2 SVGEGT. The CDR3 consists of 19 residues. The trim removed 5 bases at V and 1 base at J, leaving 14 bases unmatched. The CDR3 region has the DNA TGTGCCAGCAGTCACATTGTAGGTCGGACAGGGGGAAGCAATCAGCCCCAGCATTTT. Translated, it gives CASSHIVGRTGGSNQPQHF.

This chain joins TRBV19 and TRBJ1-5; D is unclear. Trimming pared 10 bases from V and 5 bases from J, leaving 15 bases between. Germline values: CDR1 LNHDA, CDR2 SQIVND (reference sequence). The CDR3 has 13 residues. CDR3 bases: TGTGCCACCAGACCAGGCCACGATCAGCCCCAGCATTTT. It is translated as CATRPGHDQPQHF.

This rearrangement joins TRBV5-1 to TRBJ2-2; 7 positions agree with TRBD2. V was clipped by 3 bases and J by 4 bases; unmatched bases: 3. The CDR3 contains 14 residues. In germline, CDR1 is SGHRS, CDR2 YFSETQ. The CDR3 here is CASSWEGFTGELFF. The DNA for the CDR3 is TGCGCCAGCAGCTGGGAGGGGTTCACCGGGGAGCTGTTTTTT.

V gene TRBV6-1 combines with J gene TRBJ2-3, with 11 bases fitting TRBD1. The germline CDR1 and CDR2 sequences are MNHNS and SASEGT. This CDR3 contains 16 residues. Trimming at V came to 0 bases and at J to 1 base, leaving 0 bases not matched to a gene. The CDR3 bases are TGTGCCAGCAGTGAAGCGGGACAGGGGGGCACAGATACGCAGTATTTT. It is translated as CASSEAGQGGTDTQYF.

The V and J genes are TRBV9 and TRBJ2-6, with D possibly matching TRBD2 (5 bases). V shed 4 bases and J shed 1 base, with 12 bases lying between them. Germline CDR1 reads SGDLS; CDR2 reads YYNGEE. This CDR3 is built from 16 residues. The CDR3 sequence is CASSPSFRSGANVLTF. The CDR3 bases are TGTGCCAGCAGCCCTAGCTTTCGGTCTGGGGCCAACGTCCTGACTTTC.

The chain joins TRBV11-2 to TRBJ1-1; D is perhaps TRBD1 (5 bases). CDR1 and CDR2 (germline): SGHAT, FQNNGV. The CDR3 extends over 13 amino acids. The V end lost 2 bases, the J end lost 8 bases, and 12 bases lay between the germline ends. CDR3 nucleotides: TGTGCCAGCAGCTTACAGGGTACACAAGAAGCTTTCTTT. Amino acid sequence: CASSLQGTQEAFF.

V usage is TRBV29-1 and J usage is TRBJ2-7, with D tentatively TRBD1 or TRBD2 (5 bases each). This CDR3 has 12 residues. V dropped 3 bases and J dropped 2 bases, with 8 bases sitting between them. In germline, CDR1 is SQVTM, CDR2 ANQGSEA. The CDR3 nucleotides read TGCAGCGTTGAGAGGGGACCCTACGAGCAGTACTTC. It codes for CSVERGPYEQYF.

The rearrangement joins TRBV18 to TRBJ2-7; 7 bases align to TRBD1. The V gene end was trimmed by 1 base and the J gene end by 5 bases; junction bases not matched to a gene: 8. The germline V gene has CDR1 KGHSH and CDR2 LQKENI. CDR3 length equals 15 residues. CDR3 amino acids: CASSPRQGVRNEQYF. CDR3 sequence (DNA): TGTGCCAGCTCACCACGACAGGGAGTGAGGAACGAGCAGTACTTC.

V gene TRBV4-1 combines with J gene TRBJ1-2, with D possibly matching TRBD1 (6 bases). V lost 2 bases, J lost 3 bases, and 22 bases lay in between. This CDR3 region has 18 residues. Looked up from germline, CDR1 is MGHRA and CDR2 is YSYEKL. This chain's CDR3 is CASSQLFTTGTGYYGYTF. In DNA, the CDR3 is TGCGCCAGCAGCCAACTCTTTACTACAGGGACCGGCTACTATGGCTACACCTTC.

The V and J genes are TRBV7-9 and TRBJ2-1, with 9 bases that match TRBD2. This CDR3 comprises 15 residues. The V and J ends lost 6 bases and 8 bases, in that order; junction bases with no gene match: 11. The germline CDR1 and CDR2 sequences are SEHNR and FQNEAQ (reference sequence). CDR3 loop: CASRTGTSIVHEQFF. The CDR3 DNA sequence: TGTGCCAGCAGAACCGGGACTAGCATCGTGCATGAGCAGTTCTTC.

This rearrangement joins TRBV5-1 to TRBJ2-3; 7 bases align to TRBD1. From germline, CDR1 is SGHRS and CDR2 YFSETQ. J gave up 2 bases and V 5 bases, and 8 bases lay outside the gene matches. This CDR3 spans 15 amino acids. This CDR3 reads CASRNRQGPTDTQYF. The CDR3 DNA is TGCGCCAGCAGAAACCGACAGGGACCCACAGATACGCAGTATTTT.

The chain carries TRBV3-1 (or the pseudogene TRBV3-2) and TRBJ1-4; D remains ambiguous. V was trimmed by 1 base and J by 5 bases, leaving 17 bases between them. Germline V lookup: CDR1 LGHDT, CDR2 YNNKEL (reference sequence). There are 17 residues in the CDR3. Here the CDR3 reads CASSQAPPGMRNEKLFF. Here the CDR3 DNA reads TGTGCCAGCAGCCAAGCCCCCCCGGGGATGAGAAATGAAAAACTGTTTTTT.

The rearrangement joins TRBV2 to TRBJ2-5; 14 nucleotides match TRBD2. Germline V gene sequence: CDR1 SNHLY, CDR2 FYNNEI. CDR3 size: 15 residues. Germline trimming cut 6 bases from V and 5 bases from J; bases unmatched to any gene: 5. The CDR3: CASSGTSGSLETQYF. The DNA of the CDR3 is TGTGCCAGCAGCGGGACTAGCGGGAGTTTGGAGACCCAGTACTTC.

This chain's CDR3 is CASSTVGTLTDTQYF. The CDR3 bases are TGTGCCAGTAGTACCGTCGGGACCTTAACAGATACGCAGTATTTT. This chain connects TRBV19 to TRBJ2-3; D could derive from TRBD1 or TRBD2 (5 bases each). Germline CDR1 LNHDA, CDR2 SQIVND (reference sequence). The CDR3 loop spans 15 amino acids. V was clipped by 4 bases and J by 3 bases, with 14 bases between them.